The 24 T cell receptor beta chains reported below all come from one sample, sequenced in a study of early T cells in non-severe SARS-CoV-2 infection. TCRdb called the 5' RACE reads again in MiXCR, with one record for every CDR3 protein. Of 55,000 to 70,000 distinct CDR3 sequences listed, over 4.5% were seen once; the top ten hold 4.9%. The specimen was whole blood. The source of these receptors is an adult who was a healthcare worker with PCR-confirmed SARS-CoV-2 infection or an uninfected control (not recorded which).

This clonotype appeared a few times. This chain links TRBV20-1 with TRBJ1-6, with 7 positions matching TRBD1. Germline values: CDR1 DFQATT, CDR2 SNEGSKA (reference sequence). CDR3 length equals 14 residues. The V gene end was trimmed by 6 bases and the J gene end by 0 bases; junction bases not matched to a gene: 2. CDR3 region: CSARGSSYNSPLHF. CDR3 sequence (DNA): TGCAGTGCCAGGGGGAGCTCCTATAATTCACCCCTCCACTTT.

V gene TRBV7-9 combines with J gene TRBJ2-1; 8 bases match TRBD1. CDR1 is SEHNR and CDR2 is FQNEAQ in the germline V gene (reference sequence). The ends lost 1 base at V and 16 bases at J; junction bases unmatched: 9. This CDR3 has 13 residues. The CDR3: CASSLESGTGGFF. The DNA of the CDR3 is TGTGCCAGCAGCTTAGAGTCCGGGACAGGCGGTTTCTTC.

The chain joins TRBV7-9 to TRBJ2-1; 13 positions agree with TRBD2. The CDR3 totals 24 residues. In germline, CDR1 is SEHNR, CDR2 FQNEAQ (reference sequence). J was trimmed by 4 bases and V by 1 base; bases with no gene match: 25. The CDR3 nucleotides read TGTGCCAGCAGCTTAGGAGATTTCCCGTCAGGGACTAGCGGGAAAGGTGGGAGTTACAATGAGCAGTTCTTC. Encoded protein: CASSLGDFPSGTSGKGGSYNEQFF.

The rearrangement uses TRBV10-3 and TRBJ2-3; the match to TRBD2 covers 11 bases. V lost 1 base and J lost 2; bases outside the gene matches: 8. CDR1 is ENHRY and CDR2 is SYGVKD in the germline V gene. The CDR3 is 18 residues long. The CDR3 here is CAISELTGTSGLTDTQYF. The CDR3 DNA reads as TGTGCCATCAGTGAGTTAACCGGGACTAGCGGCCTCACAGATACGCAGTATTTT.

Many counts were recorded for this clonotype. The chain recombines TRBV29-1 with TRBJ2-3; the D gene is possibly TRBD1 (6 bases). The CDR3 has 12 amino acids. Germline V lookup: CDR1 SQVTM, CDR2 ANQGSEA. The V gene lost 6 bases and the J gene lost 2 bases, with 9 bases spanning the gap. The DNA for the CDR3 is TGCAGCGTCGGACAGAACACAGATACGCAGTATTTT. Protein product: CSVGQNTDTQYF.

This clonotype showed up many times. The chain combines TRBV9 with TRBJ2-4; possible D gene TRBD2, 6 bases. CDR1 is SGDLS and CDR2 is YYNGEE in the germline V gene. The V and J ends lost 0 bases and 2 bases respectively, with 12 bases between them. This CDR3 comprises 16 residues. The CDR3 here is CASSVVGGVSKNIQYF. The CDR3 DNA reads TGTGCCAGCAGCGTAGTTGGCGGGGTATCCAAAAACATTCAGTACTTC.

There are many counts of this clonotype. The genes are TRBV5-5 and TRBJ1-5; D is undetermined. Trimming left V 2 bases short and J 3 bases short, with 9 bases between. The germline V gene has CDR1 SGHKS and CDR2 YYEKEE (reference sequence). The CDR3 consists of 14 residues. CDR3 in amino acids: CASSFFRTNQPQHF. Here the CDR3 DNA reads TGTGCCAGCAGCTTTTTCAGAACCAATCAGCCCCAGCATTTT.

This clonotype was counted a few times. This chain connects TRBV7-6 to TRBJ1-1; 12 nucleotides match TRBD1. This CDR3 is 17 amino acids long. The V and J ends lost 1 base and 0 bases, in that order; junction bases with no gene match: 3. Germline V gene lookup returns CDR1 SGHVS and CDR2 FNYEAQ. The CDR3 DNA reads as TGTGCCAGCAGCTTAGGGGACAGGGGGCGAATGAACACTGAAGCTTTCTTT. Amino acid sequence: CASSLGDRGRMNTEAFF. Supplemented by reference TRBV7-6 and TRBJ1-1, the full variable domain reads GAGVSQSPRYKVTKRGQDVALRCDPISGHVSLYWYRQALGQGPEFLTYFNYEAQQDKSGLPNDRFSAERPEGSISTLTIQRTEQRDSAMYRCASSLGDRGRMNTEAFFGQGTRLTVV.

This clonotype came up many times. The chain is built from TRBV20-1 and TRBJ2-1; D is unresolved. Germline V gives CDR1 DFQATT, CDR2 SNEGSKA (reference sequence). This CDR3 has 14 residues. V was pared by 0 bases and J by 7 bases, with 13 bases between. CDR3 bases: TGCAGTGCTAGAGAGGGCCGATCGATAAATGAGCAGTTCTTC. Its protein is CSAREGRSINEQFF.

This clonotype showed up many times. The chain couples TRBV5-6 to TRBJ2-7, with a possible D match to TRBD2 (5 bases). V was trimmed by 0 bases and J by 7 bases, leaving 14 bases between them. Germline V gene data show CDR1 as SGHDT and CDR2 as YYEEEE. The CDR3 is made up of 14 amino acids. CDR3 amino acids: CASSLAAGAEEQYF. CDR3 DNA: TGTGCCAGCAGCTTGGCCGCGGGTGCAGAAGAGCAGTACTTC. Drawing the rest from reference TRBV5-6 and TRBJ2-7, the complete variable domain is DAGVTQSPTHLIKTRGQQVTLRCSPKSGHDTVSWYQQALGQGPQFIFQYYEEEERQRGNFPDRFSGHQFPNYSSELNVNALLLGDSALYLCASSLAAGAEEQYFGPGTRLTVT.

This clonotype was detected many times. The chain employs TRBV24-1 and TRBJ2-7; a weak D match, TRBD2 (5 bases). Germline V CDR1 and CDR2: KGHDR, SFDVKD. V was pared by 2 bases and J by 1 base, with 11 bases between. The CDR3 is 15 residues long. The CDR3 coding sequence is TGTGCCACCAGTGATTCTCGGGAAGGGTCCTACGAGCAGTACTTC. It specifies CATSDSREGSYEQYF.

The V gene is TRBV15, the J gene TRBJ1-2; tentatively, D is TRBD1 (5 bases). There are 17 residues in the CDR3. Germline V gene data show CDR1 as LNHNV and CDR2 as YYDKDF (reference sequence). The V end lost 3 bases, the J end lost 0 bases, and 17 bases lay between the germline ends. The CDR3 sequence is CATSRGGEGRANYGYTF. The DNA for the CDR3 is TGTGCCACCAGCAGGGGTGGAGAGGGGAGAGCTAACTATGGCTACACCTTC.

This clonotype was counted many times. The CDR3 coding sequence is TGTGCCAGCAGCCAAGGGGCTAGCGGGAGGGCCAACATTCAGTACTTC. Residues: CASSQGASGRANIQYF. The J gene is TRBJ2-4, the V gene TRBV3-1, with TRBD2 matching over 12 bases. Germline V gene data show CDR1 as LGHDT and CDR2 as YNNKEL (reference sequence). This CDR3 is 16 amino acids long. Trimming took 1 base from V and 7 from J; bases not matched to a gene: 5. The entire variable domain, with the rest obtained from reference TRBV3-1 and TRBJ2-4, is as follows: DTAVSQTPKYLVTQMGNDKSIKCEQNLGHDTMYWYKQDSKKFLKIMFSYNNKELIINETVPNRFSPKSPDKAHLNLHINSLELGDSAVYFCASSQGASGRANIQYFGAGTRLSVL.

This clonotype was seen many times. The CDR3: CSAGGTSGGYNEQFF. The DNA for the CDR3 is TGCAGTGCTGGTGGAACTAGCGGAGGCTACAATGAGCAGTTCTTC. The chain recombines TRBV20-1 with TRBJ2-1; 8 bases are a match to TRBD2. V gave up 5 bases and J gave up 3 bases; unmatched junction bases: 9. Germline loops: CDR1 DFQATT, CDR2 SNEGSKA (reference sequence). The CDR3 has 15 residues.

This clonotype was picked up many times. The rearrangement links TRBV5-6 to TRBJ2-2; D ambiguous. Germline CDR1 reads SGHDT; CDR2 reads YYEEEE. The CDR3 runs to 12 residues. V was shortened by 2 bases and J by 8 bases, with 7 bases between the two germline ends. The CDR3 DNA reads as TGTGCCAGCAGCTTAGGCCAAGGGGAGCTGTTTTTT. Translated, it gives CASSLGQGELFF.

This clonotype was counted ten times or more. V usage is TRBV4-1 and J usage is TRBJ2-2; TRBD1 matches 8 bases. Germline values: CDR1 MGHRA, CDR2 YSYEKL. The V gene end was trimmed by 2 bases and the J gene end by 10 bases; junction bases not matched to a gene: 9. This CDR3 spans 15 amino acids. The CDR3 loop reads CASSQKSPGGEELFF. The CDR3 bases are TGCGCCAGCAGCCAAAAATCACCAGGGGGCGAGGAGCTGTTTTTT.

This clonotype was seen only a few times. The chain links TRBV28 to TRBJ2-3; 10 bases are shared with TRBD1. Germline V gives CDR1 MDHEN, CDR2 SYDVKM. Trimming took 5 bases from V and 4 from J; bases not matched to a gene: 9. This CDR3 is built from 16 residues. The chain's CDR3 is CASSTPGQGSPDTQYF. CDR3 coding DNA: TGTGCCAGCAGTACGCCGGGACAGGGGTCCCCAGATACGCAGTATTTT.

In this sample, this clonotype turned up many times. The J gene is TRBJ2-1, the V gene TRBV7-2; D unresolved. The V gene's germline CDR1 is SGHTA and CDR2 FQGNSA. V dropped 5 bases and J dropped 9 bases, with 11 bases sitting between them. There are 12 residues in the CDR3. CDR3 sequence (DNA): TGTGCCAGCAGCCGTATTGGGATTGAGCAGTTCTTC. As protein: CASSRIGIEQFF.

The chain joins TRBV7-8 to TRBJ2-7, with TRBD2 matching 9 bases. The J segment lost 5 bases and the V segment lost 0 bases, leaving 8 bases of the junction unmatched. This CDR3 spans 16 amino acids. Germline V gene data show CDR1 as SGHVS and CDR2 as FQNEAQ. CDR3 in amino acids: CASSLARGIAGDEQYF. The CDR3, as DNA: TGTGCCAGCAGCTTAGCGCGAGGGATAGCGGGAGACGAGCAGTACTTC.

This clonotype has just a few counts. This rearrangement joins TRBV7-9 to TRBJ1-6, with 10 bases matching TRBD1. V dropped 2 bases and J dropped 8; count of bases not matched to a gene: 6. This CDR3 has 16 amino acids. From germline, CDR1 is SEHNR and CDR2 FQNEAQ (reference sequence). The CDR3 reads CASSLTGTGVYSPLHF. The CDR3 DNA reads as TGTGCCAGCAGCTTAACAGGGACAGGGGTTTATTCACCCCTCCACTTT.

The V call is TRBV27, the J call TRBJ2-7; 8 bases fit TRBD2. Trimming took 4 bases from V and 3 from J; bases not matched to a gene: 11. Germline V CDR1 and CDR2: MNHEY, SMNVEV (reference sequence). The CDR3 sequence is 16 residues long. The CDR3 spells CASSSPSTGTSYEQYF. The CDR3 DNA reads TGTGCCAGCAGTTCACCTTCGACCGGGACTAGCTACGAGCAGTACTTC.

This clonotype has more than one count but fewer than ten. The gene calls are TRBV19 and TRBJ1-5; D is perhaps TRBD1 (5 bases). Germline V CDR1 and CDR2: LNHDA, SQIVND (reference sequence). This CDR3 has 14 residues. Trimming shortened V by 4 bases and J by 5 bases, and 12 bases separated the two germline ends. The CDR3 nucleotides read TGTGCCAGTAGTAACCTCGACAGCGATCAGCCCCAGCATTTT. It is translated as CASSNLDSDQPQHF.

In this sample, this clonotype turned up many times. V and J are TRBV7-3 and TRBJ2-7; 14 bases align to TRBD2. The CDR3 totals 17 residues. Germline V gives CDR1 SGHTA, CDR2 FQGTGA. With V trimmed by 5 bases and J by 1 base, 7 bases remained unmatched. CDR3 nucleotides: TGTGCCAGCAGCCTAGGGACTAGCGGGAGAAGGTCCTACGAGCAGTACTTC. Its translation is CASSLGTSGRRSYEQYF.

Here the CDR3 reads CASSPARTEDTQYF. The CDR3 DNA is TGCGCCAGCAGCCCAGCGCGGACAGAGGATACGCAGTATTTT. The chain employs TRBV5-1 and TRBJ2-3, with D perhaps matching TRBD1 (6 bases). V lost 4 bases to trimming and J lost 6 bases, with 15 bases between them. The CDR3 is made up of 14 amino acids. From germline, CDR1 is SGHRS and CDR2 YFSETQ.